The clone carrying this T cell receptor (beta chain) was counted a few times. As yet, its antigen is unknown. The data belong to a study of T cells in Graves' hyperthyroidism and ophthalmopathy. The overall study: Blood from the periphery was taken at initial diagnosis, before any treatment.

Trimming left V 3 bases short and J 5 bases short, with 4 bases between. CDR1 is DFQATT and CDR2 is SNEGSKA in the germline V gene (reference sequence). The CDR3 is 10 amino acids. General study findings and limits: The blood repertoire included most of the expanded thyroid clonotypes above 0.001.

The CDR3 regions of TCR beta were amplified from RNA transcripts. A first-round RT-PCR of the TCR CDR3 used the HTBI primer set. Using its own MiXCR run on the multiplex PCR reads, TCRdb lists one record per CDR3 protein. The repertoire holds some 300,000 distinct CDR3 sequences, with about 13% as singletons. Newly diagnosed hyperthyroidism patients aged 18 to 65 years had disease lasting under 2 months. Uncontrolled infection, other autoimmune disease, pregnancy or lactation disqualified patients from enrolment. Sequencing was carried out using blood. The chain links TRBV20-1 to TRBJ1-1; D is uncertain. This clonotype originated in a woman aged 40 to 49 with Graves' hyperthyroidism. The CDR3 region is CSARGTEAFF. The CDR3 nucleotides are TGCAGTGCTAGGGGGACTGAAGCTTTCTTT.